A selection of T cell receptor beta chains follows, all from one sample in a study of cytomegalovirus exposure and HLA in healthy donors. Libraries were prepared by immunoSEQ multiplex PCR; TCRdb keeps only in-frame clonotypes and omits some of them. The profile shows roughly 160,000 clones, roughly 85% of them singletons. The sample comprised PBMCs. These TCRs come from a woman between 25 and 40 years old in good health and CMV-seronegative. The CDR3 runs from the conserved cysteine through the conserved F or W. The order of the fields is J gene, V gene, clone size, CDR3 protein. Clone size appears in some rows only: once, few, many, or a class for an expanded clone.

TRBJ2-1	TRBV19	.	CASSILSGLYNEQFF
TRBJ1-1	TRBV7-9	.	CASSLAAGRGGTEAFF
TRBJ2-4	TRBV7-9	.	CASSLTSGQGYIQYF
TRBJ2-7	TRBV6-5	.	CASSYSTRAHYEQYF
TRBJ2-5	TRBV20-1	once	CSGVWGETQYF
TRBJ1-2	TRBV5-4	.	CASSLGRSLYGYTF
TRBJ2-5	TRBV4-1	.	CASSQWMGEGETQYF
TRBJ2-2	TRBV27	.	CASSPRGTSENTGELFF
TRBJ1-1	TRBV5-4	.	CASSLAGFSGGTEAFF
TRBJ2-7	TRBV5-8	.	CASSLGASGIFEQYF
TRBJ1-1	TRBV7-9	.	CASSGGQGRTEAFF
TRBJ1-2	TRBV7-8	.	CASSLEGAGSGFLYGYTF
TRBJ2-7	TRBV11-2	.	CASSLNQGAEQYF
TRBJ1-2	TRBV5-4	.	CTSSLDGLSNYGYTF
TRBJ2-2	TRBV10-3	few	CAISESGTANTGELFF
TRBJ2-7	TRBV7-9	.	CASSLSRGGFSTYEQYF
TRBJ2-1	TRBV5-1	.	CASSLSLSNEQFF
TRBJ2-4	TRBV10-3	.	CAISDSGMGNIQYF
TRBJ1-4	TRBV29-1	.	CSANRDRGEKLFF
TRBJ1-3	TRBV19	once	CARPPRSGSGNTIYF
TRBJ1-1	TRBV19	.	CASSRALNTEAFF
TRBJ2-2	TRBV7-9	.	CASSSLSRQGNTGELFF
TRBJ1-2	TRBV6-5	.	CASSLGRWNGYTF
TRBJ2-5	TRBV27	.	CASSEAGLETQYF
TRBJ2-7	TRBV20-1	.	CSARPLLEQYF
TRBJ1-2	TRBV5-1	.	CASSQDRGSNYGYTF
TRBJ1-4	TRBV5-1	few	CASSPGRGNEKLFF
TRBJ1-1	TRBV6-1	.	CASKYGQGRSTEAFF
TRBJ2-7	TRBV7-2	.	CASSFTSEQYF
TRBJ2-5	TRBV19	once	CASKAAPGQETQYF
TRBJ1-1	TRBV6-6	.	CASSYLRDTEAFF
TRBJ1-1	TRBV14	.	CASSPLLMNTEAFF
TRBJ1-1	TRBV5-1	.	CASNRGQMNTEAFF
TRBJ2-1	TRBV7-2	.	CASSPSAVAGVYNEQFF